The present T cell receptor (beta chain) was sequenced within a study of spatial heterogeneity in lung cancer. This clonotype was found many times. V was cut by 1 base and J by 6 bases, with 13 bases left in between. Germline V lookup: CDR1 LGHNA, CDR2 YNFKEQ. The CDR3 is made up of 14 amino acids. Specified time point: sample taken at primary tumor resection. Frozen PBMC, nontumor lung or tumor provided whole RNA, which was sequenced unsorted. MiXCR, run by TCRdb on the 5' RACE reads, gives a single entry per CDR3 protein. Of about 95,000 distinct CDR3 sequences detected, approximately 8.6% appear once; the ten largest clones hold 6.9%.

The clonotype was recovered from a male donor with early-stage non-small cell lung cancer. This sequence joins TRBV4-2 and TRBJ2-7; D may match TRBD1 or TRBD2 (6 bases each). The sample was PBMCs, taken at surgery. CDR3 protein: CASSQGPGASEQYF. CDR3 sequence (DNA): TGTGCCAGCAGCCAAGGGCCGGGGGCGAGCGAGCAGTACTTC.